Described below is a single T cell receptor beta chain sequence and its context. V shed 8 bases and J 3 bases; nucleotides not matched to a gene: 16. The CDR3 runs 16 residues. Germline values: CDR1 SNHLY, CDR2 FYNNEI. The data stem from a study of blood T cell repertoires in COVID-19. In the source study's methods: Quantification of nucleated cells was approximated via reference gene primer amplification. This table comes from immunoSEQ multiplex PCR, and its TCRdb copy is limited to in-frame clones, with some not included. V, J and clone size reflect that table, while D and trimming were determined from the DNA. The data show under 500,000 clones, approximately 90% seen once.

Sequences were obtained from PBMCs or T cells enriched from blood (not recorded which). The receptor was derived from a woman aged 18-29 years with acute COVID-19. The rearrangement links TRBV2 to TRBJ2-7, with 7 bases identical to TRBD1. CDR3 sequence (DNA): TGTGCCAGCTTAGCTGACAGGGTTCCTCGGCTCTACGAGCAGTACTTC. This sequence encodes CASLADRVPRLYEQYF.